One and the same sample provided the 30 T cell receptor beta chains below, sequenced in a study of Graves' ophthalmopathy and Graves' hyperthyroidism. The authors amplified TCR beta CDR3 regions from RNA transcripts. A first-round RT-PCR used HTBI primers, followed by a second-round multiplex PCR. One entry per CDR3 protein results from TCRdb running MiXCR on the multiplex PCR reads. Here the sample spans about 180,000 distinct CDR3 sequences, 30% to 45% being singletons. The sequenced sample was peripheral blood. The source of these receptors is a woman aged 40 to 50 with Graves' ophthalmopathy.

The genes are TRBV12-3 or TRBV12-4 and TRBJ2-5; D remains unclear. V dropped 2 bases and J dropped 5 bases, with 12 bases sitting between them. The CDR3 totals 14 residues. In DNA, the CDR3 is TGTGCCAGCAGTTTATTAGATGGGAAGGAGACCCAGTACTTC. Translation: CASSLLDGKETQYF.

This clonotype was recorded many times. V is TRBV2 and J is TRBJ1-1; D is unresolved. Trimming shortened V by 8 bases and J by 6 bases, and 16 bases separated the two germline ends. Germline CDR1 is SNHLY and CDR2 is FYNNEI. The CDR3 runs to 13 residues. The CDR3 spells CASRISTGSEAFF. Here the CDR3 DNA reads TGTGCCAGCCGGATTTCCACCGGTTCTGAAGCTTTCTTT. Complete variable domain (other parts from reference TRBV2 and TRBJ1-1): EPEVTQTPSHQVTQMGQEVILRCVPISNHLYFYWYRQILGQKVEFLVSFYNNEISEKSEIFDDQFSVERPDGSNFTLKIRSTKLEDSAMYFCASRISTGSEAFFGQGTRLTVV.

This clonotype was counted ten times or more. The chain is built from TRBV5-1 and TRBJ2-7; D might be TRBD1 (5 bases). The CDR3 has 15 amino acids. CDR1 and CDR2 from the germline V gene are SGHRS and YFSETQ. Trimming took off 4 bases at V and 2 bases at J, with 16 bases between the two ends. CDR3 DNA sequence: TGCGCCAGCAGCGTCGACATGGGGCAAACCTACGAGCAGTACTTC. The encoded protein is CASSVDMGQTYEQYF.

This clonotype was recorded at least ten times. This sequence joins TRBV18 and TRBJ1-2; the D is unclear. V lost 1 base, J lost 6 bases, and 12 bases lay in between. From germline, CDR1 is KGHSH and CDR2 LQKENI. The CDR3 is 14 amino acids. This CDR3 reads CASSPQGSLNGYTF. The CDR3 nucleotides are TGTGCCAGCTCACCACAGGGTAGCCTCAATGGCTACACCTTC.

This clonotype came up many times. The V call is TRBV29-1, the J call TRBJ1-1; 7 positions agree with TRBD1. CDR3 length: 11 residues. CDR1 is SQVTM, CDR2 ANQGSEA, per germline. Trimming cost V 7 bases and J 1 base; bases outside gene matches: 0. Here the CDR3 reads CSGQGNTEAFF. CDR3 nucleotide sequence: TGCAGCGGACAGGGGAACACTGAAGCTTTCTTT.

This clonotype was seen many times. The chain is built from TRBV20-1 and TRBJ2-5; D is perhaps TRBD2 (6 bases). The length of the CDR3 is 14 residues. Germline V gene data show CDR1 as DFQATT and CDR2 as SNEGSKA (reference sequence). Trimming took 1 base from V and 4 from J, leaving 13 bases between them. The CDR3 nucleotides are TGCAGTGCTAGAGGGGGTGGTAGCGGAGAGACCCAGTACTTC. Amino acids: CSARGGGSGETQYF.

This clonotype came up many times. The CDR3 region has the DNA TGTGCCAGCAGCTCCTTAGCGGGGGGGCCGAGGGAGACCCAGTACTTC. Protein product: CASSSLAGGPRETQYF. The chain employs TRBV7-9 and TRBJ2-5; 11 bases fit TRBD2. This CDR3 comprises 16 residues. The germline V gene has CDR1 SEHNR and CDR2 FQNEAQ (reference sequence). V shed 4 bases and J 5 bases; nucleotides not matched to a gene: 9.

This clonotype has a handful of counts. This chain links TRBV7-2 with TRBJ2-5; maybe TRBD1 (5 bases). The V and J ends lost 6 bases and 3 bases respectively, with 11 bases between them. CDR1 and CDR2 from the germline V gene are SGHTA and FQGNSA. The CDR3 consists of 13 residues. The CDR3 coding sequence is TGTGCCAGCAGTCGCGTCAGGGAAGAGACCCAGTACTTC. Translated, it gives CASSRVREETQYF.

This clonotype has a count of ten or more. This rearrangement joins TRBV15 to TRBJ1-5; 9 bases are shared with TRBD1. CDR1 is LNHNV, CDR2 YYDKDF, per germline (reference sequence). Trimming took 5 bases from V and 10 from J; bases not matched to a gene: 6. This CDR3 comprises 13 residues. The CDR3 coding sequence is TGTGCCACCAGCCGGGACAGGGTTGATCCCCAGCATTTT. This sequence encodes CATSRDRVDPQHF. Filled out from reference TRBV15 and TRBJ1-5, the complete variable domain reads DAMVIQNPRYQVTQFGKPVTLSCSQTLNHNVMYWYQQKSSQAPKLLFHYYDKDFNNEADTPDNFQSRRPNTSFCFLDIRSPGLGDTAMYLCATSRDRVDPQHFGDGTRLSIL.

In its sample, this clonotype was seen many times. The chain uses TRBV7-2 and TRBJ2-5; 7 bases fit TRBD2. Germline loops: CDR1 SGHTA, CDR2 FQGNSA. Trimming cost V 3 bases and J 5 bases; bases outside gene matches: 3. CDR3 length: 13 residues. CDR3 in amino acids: CASSLLGGETQYF. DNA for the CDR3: TGTGCCAGCAGCTTGTTGGGAGGGGAGACCCAGTACTTC.

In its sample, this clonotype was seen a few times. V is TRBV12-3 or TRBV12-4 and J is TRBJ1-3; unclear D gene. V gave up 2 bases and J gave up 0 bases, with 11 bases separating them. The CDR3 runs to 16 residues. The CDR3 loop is CASSLRSPSSGNTIYF. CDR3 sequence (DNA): TGTGCCAGCAGTTTAAGGTCTCCTTCCTCTGGAAACACCATATATTTT.

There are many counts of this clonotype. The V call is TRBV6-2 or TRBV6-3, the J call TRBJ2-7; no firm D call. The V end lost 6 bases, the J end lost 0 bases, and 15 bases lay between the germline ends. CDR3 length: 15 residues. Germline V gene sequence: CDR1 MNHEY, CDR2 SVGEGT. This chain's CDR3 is CASRRTGFLSYEQYF. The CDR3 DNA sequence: TGTGCCAGCAGGCGTACCGGGTTCCTCTCCTACGAGCAGTACTTC.

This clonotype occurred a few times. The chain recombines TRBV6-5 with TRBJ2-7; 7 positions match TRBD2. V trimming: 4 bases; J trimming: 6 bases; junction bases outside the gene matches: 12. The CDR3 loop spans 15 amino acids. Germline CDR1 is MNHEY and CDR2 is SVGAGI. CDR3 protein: CASSFTHLGGVEQYF. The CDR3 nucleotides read TGTGCCAGCAGTTTCACTCATCTGGGAGGGGTCGAGCAGTACTTC.

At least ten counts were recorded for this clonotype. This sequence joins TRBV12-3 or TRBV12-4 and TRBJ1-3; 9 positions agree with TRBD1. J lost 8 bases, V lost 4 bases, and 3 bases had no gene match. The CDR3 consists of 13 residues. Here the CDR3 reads CASSSGQGDTIYF. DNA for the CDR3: TGTGCCAGCAGTTCGGGACAGGGCGACACCATATATTTT.

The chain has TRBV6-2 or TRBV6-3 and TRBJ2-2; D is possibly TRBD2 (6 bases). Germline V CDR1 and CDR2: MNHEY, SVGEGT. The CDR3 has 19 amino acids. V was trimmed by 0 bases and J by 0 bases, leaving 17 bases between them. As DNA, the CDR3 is TGTGCCAGCAGTTACTCGTCAAGCTCGGCGGGAACGAACACCGGGGAGCTGTTTTTT. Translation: CASSYSSSSAGTNTGELFF.

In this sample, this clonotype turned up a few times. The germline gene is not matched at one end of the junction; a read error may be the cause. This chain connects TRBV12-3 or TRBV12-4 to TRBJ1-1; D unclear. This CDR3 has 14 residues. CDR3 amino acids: CASSPRTGRTGAFF. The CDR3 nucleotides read TGTGCCAGCAGTCCCAGGACCGGAAGGACTGGAGCTTTCTTT.

The CDR3 sequence is CASSLSTHYEQYF. CDR3 nucleotide sequence: TGTGCCAGCAGTTTATCGACCCACTACGAGCAGTACTTC. The rearrangement links TRBV27 to TRBJ2-7; D uncertain. V shed 0 bases and J shed 3 bases, with 6 bases lying between them. CDR1 is MNHEY and CDR2 is SMNVEV in the germline V gene (reference sequence). The CDR3 contains 13 residues.

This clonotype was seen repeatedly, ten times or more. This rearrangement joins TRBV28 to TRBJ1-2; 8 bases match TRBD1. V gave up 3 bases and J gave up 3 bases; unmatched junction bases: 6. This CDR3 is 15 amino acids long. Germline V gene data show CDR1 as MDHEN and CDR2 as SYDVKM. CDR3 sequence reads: CASSFAGGADYGYTF. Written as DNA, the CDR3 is TGTGCCAGCAGTTTTGCAGGGGGCGCGGACTATGGCTACACCTTC.

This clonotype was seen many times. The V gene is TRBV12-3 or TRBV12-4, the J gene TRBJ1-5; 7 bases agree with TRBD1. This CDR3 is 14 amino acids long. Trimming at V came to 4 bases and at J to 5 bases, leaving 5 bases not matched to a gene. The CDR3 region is CASSSRQGYQPQHF. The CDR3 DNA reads TGTGCCAGCAGTTCTCGACAGGGTTATCAGCCCCAGCATTTT.

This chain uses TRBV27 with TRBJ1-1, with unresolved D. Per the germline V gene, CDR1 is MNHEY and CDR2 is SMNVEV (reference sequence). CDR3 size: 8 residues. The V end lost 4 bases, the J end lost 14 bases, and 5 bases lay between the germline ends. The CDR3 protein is CASSSRFF. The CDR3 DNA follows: TGTGCCAGCAGTTCCAGGTTCTTT.

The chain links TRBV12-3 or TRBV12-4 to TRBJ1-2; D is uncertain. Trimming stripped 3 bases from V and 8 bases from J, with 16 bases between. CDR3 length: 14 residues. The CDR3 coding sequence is TGTGCCAGCAGTTTTAGTGGCGGTCTATTCGGCTACACCTTC. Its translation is CASSFSGGLFGYTF.

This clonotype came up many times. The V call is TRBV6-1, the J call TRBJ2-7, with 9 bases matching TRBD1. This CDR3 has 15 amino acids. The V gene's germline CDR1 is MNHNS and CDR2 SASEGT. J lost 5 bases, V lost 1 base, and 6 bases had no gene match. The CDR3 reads CASSEEGQGNDEQYF. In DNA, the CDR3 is TGTGCCAGCAGTGAAGAGGGACAGGGTAACGACGAGCAGTACTTC.

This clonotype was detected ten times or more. The DNA for the CDR3 is TGTGCCAGCAGTTACGGGCAGGGCTCCTACGAGCAGTACTTC. Translated: CASSYGQGSYEQYF. The chain employs TRBV6-5 and TRBJ2-7; a possible D gene is TRBD1 (5 bases). V was pared by 2 bases and J by 0 bases, with 8 bases between. The germline CDR1 and CDR2 sequences are MNHEY and SVGAGI. CDR3 size: 14 residues.

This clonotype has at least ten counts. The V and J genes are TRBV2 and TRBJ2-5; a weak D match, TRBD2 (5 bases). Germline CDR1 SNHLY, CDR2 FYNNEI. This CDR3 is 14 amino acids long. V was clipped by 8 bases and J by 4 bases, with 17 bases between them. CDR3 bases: TGTGCCAGCGGTCCCGGGGTGGGAAGAGAGACCCAGTACTTC. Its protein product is CASGPGVGRETQYF.

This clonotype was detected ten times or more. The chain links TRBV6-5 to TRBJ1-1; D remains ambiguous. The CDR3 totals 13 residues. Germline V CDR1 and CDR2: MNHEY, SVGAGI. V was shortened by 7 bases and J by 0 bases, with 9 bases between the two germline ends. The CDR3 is CASTSLLNTEAFF. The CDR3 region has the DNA TGTGCCAGCACTTCCCTTTTGAACACTGAAGCTTTCTTT.

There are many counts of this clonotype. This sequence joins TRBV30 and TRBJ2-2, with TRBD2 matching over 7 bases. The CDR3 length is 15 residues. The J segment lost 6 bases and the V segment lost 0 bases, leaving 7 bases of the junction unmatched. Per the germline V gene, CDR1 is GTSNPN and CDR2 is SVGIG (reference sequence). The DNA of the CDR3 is TGTGCCTGGAGTGTACCTAGCGGACGGGCCGGGGAGCTGTTTTTT. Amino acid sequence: CAWSVPSGRAGELFF.

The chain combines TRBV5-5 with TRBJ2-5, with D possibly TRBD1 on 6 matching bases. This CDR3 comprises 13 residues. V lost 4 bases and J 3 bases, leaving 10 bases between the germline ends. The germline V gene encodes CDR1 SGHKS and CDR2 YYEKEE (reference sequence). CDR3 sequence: CASSPRTEETQYF. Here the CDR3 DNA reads TGTGCCAGCAGCCCTAGGACAGAAGAGACCCAGTACTTC.

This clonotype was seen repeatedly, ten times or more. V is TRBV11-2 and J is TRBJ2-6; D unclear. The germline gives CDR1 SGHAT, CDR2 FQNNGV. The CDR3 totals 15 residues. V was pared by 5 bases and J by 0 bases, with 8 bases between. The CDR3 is CASSHTDSGANVLTF. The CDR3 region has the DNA TGTGCCAGCAGCCACACCGACTCTGGGGCCAACGTCCTGACTTTC.

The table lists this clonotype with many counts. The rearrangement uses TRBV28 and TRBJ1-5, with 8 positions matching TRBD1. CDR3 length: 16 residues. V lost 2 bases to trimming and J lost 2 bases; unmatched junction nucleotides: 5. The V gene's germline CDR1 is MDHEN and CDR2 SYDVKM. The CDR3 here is CASSLRQGIGNQPQHF. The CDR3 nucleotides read TGTGCCAGCAGTTTAAGACAGGGGATTGGCAATCAGCCCCAGCATTTT.

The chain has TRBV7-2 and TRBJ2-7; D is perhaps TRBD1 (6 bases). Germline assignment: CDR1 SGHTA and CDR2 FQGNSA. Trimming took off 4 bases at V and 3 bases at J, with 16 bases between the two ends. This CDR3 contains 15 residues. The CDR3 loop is CASSSFRDTGYEQYF. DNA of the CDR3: TGTGCCAGCAGCTCCTTCCGGGACACCGGCTACGAGCAGTACTTC.